This is a list of T cell receptor beta chains from one sample in a study of cytomegalovirus exposure and HLA in healthy donors. Profiling relied on immunoSEQ multiplex PCR, and the TCRdb table lists in-frame clones only, not all of them. The data show some 100,000 clones, approximately 77% seen once. The sample was PBMCs. The receptors derive from a male donor in good health and CMV-seropositive. The CDR3 runs from the conserved cysteine through the conserved F or W. The order of the fields is V gene, D gene, J gene, clone size, CDR3 DNA, CDR3 protein. The D gene is left open where the match is weak. Clone sizes are given selectively: once, few, many, or a class where the clone is expanded.

TRBV5-1	TRBD1	TRBJ1-3	NA	TGCGCCAGCAAGGGGGACAGCTCTGGAAACACCATATATTTT	CASKGDSSGNTIYF
TRBV4-2	NA	TRBJ1-5	NA	TGTGCCAGCAGCCAAGATAGACAGCCCCAGCATTTT	CASSQDRQPQHF
TRBV30	NA	TRBJ1-1	NA	TGTGCCTGGACCAGACGGGGAGGTAGCACTGAAGCTTTCTTT	CAWTRRGGSTEAFF
TRBV15	TRBD1	TRBJ2-3	NA	TGTGCCACCAGCCCCAGGGGGCTGGCACTCGAACGTATGCAGTATTTT	CATSPRGLALERMQYF
TRBV10-3	TRBD1	TRBJ2-7	few	TGTGCCACAGGACAGGGGGCGAAGGAGCAGTACTTC	CATGQGAKEQYF
TRBV6-1	TRBD2	TRBJ2-7	NA	TGTGCCAGCAGCGGGGGGTTCACCTACGAGCAGTACTTC	CASSGGFTYEQYF
TRBV5-1	TRBD1	TRBJ2-1	NA	TGCGCCAGCAGCCCTGGGACAGGGGACAATGAGCAGTTCTTC	CASSPGTGDNEQFF
TRBV5-5	TRBD1	TRBJ2-3	NA	TGTGCCAGCAGCTGGACAGGGGGCGCAGATACGCAGTATTTT	CASSWTGGADTQYF
TRBV6-5	NA	TRBJ1-1	NA	TGTGCCAGCAGTTACGTCGCAGGGTCCCCTGAAGCTTTCTTT	CASSYVAGSPEAFF
TRBV5-4	NA	TRBJ1-2	NA	TGTGCCAGCAGCCCGAGGACAGCTTATAACTATGGCTACACCTTC	CASSPRTAYNYGYTF